A single sample gave rise to the 21 T cell receptor beta chains below, sequenced in a study of T cells after yellow fever vaccination. From the 5' RACE reads, TCRdb called clonotypes with MiXCR, one entry per CDR3 protein. The table has hundreds of thousands of distinct CDR3 sequences, 3.6% seen once. The sample here was PBMCs, taken on the day of the yellow fever booster vaccination. The receptors were sampled from a man in his late teens or twenties who received the YFV17D yellow fever vaccine.

This clonotype showed up many times. This sequence joins TRBV12-3 or TRBV12-4 and TRBJ1-1, with D tentatively TRBD1 (5 bases). Between the trimmed V and J ends, which lost 5 bases and 0 bases, there was a span of 13 bases. CDR3 length: 15 amino acids. The CDR3 bases are TGTGCCAGCAGTACCCTGGGGGGTCTGAACACTGAAGCTTTCTTT. Translated, it gives CASSTLGGLNTEAFF.

This clonotype was counted many times. This chain links TRBV6-2 or TRBV6-3 with TRBJ2-7; D may be TRBD2 (6 bases). CDR3 length: 15 residues. V gave up 6 bases and J gave up 2 bases, with 17 bases separating them. The V gene's germline CDR1 is MNHEY and CDR2 SVGEGT. In DNA, the CDR3 is TGTGCCAGCAGCCTCGGGGGAGCCCTCCCCTACGAGCAGTACTTC. This gives the protein CASSLGGALPYEQYF.

This clonotype was observed many times. The rearrangement joins TRBV7-2 to TRBJ2-7; 10 bases are shared with TRBD2. With V trimmed by 5 bases and J by 4 bases, 5 bases remained unmatched. Germline CDR1 reads SGHTA; CDR2 reads FQGNSA. The CDR3 covers 14 residues. CDR3 amino acids: CASSTAGGPYEQYV. The DNA for the CDR3 is TGTGCCAGCAGCACAGCGGGGGGGCCTTACGAGCAGTACGTC.

This clonotype was observed many times. The chain has TRBV7-2 and TRBJ1-2; D not certain. With 2 bases removed from V and 6 bases from J, the gap between germline ends came to 7 bases. Germline V gives CDR1 SGHTA, CDR2 FQGNSA. The CDR3 spans 12 residues. The CDR3, as DNA: TGTGCCAGCAGCTTACTTTGGGATGGCTACACCTTC. Encoded protein: CASSLLWDGYTF.

This clonotype has ten or more counts. This chain uses TRBV7-9 with TRBJ2-1, with 7 bases aligning to TRBD1. V dropped 5 bases and J dropped 8; count of bases not matched to a gene: 12. Germline V gives CDR1 SEHNR, CDR2 FQNEAQ (reference sequence). The CDR3 is 15 amino acids. Here the CDR3 reads CASSPRQGLKYEQFF. CDR3 DNA sequence: TGTGCCAGCAGCCCCCGACAGGGATTGAAGTATGAGCAGTTCTTC.

This clonotype showed up many times. The CDR3 loop reads CASSLGGTLQQPQHF. The CDR3 nucleotides read TGCGCCAGCAGCCTTGGGGGTACATTGCAGCAGCCCCAGCATTTT. The rearrangement uses TRBV5-1 and TRBJ1-5; weak D call: TRBD1 (5 bases). The length of the CDR3 is 15 residues. The V end was cut by 4 bases, the J end by 7 bases, with 18 bases between. Germline V gives CDR1 SGHRS, CDR2 YFSETQ. The full variable domain, its missing parts supplied by reference TRBV5-1 and TRBJ1-5, is KAGVTQTPRYLIKTRGQQVTLSCSPISGHRSVSWYQQTPGQGLQFLFEYFSETQRNKGNFPGRFSGRQFSNSRSEMNVSTLELGDSALYLCASSLGGTLQQPQHFGDGTRLSIL.

This chain links TRBV6-5 with TRBJ2-2; TRBD2 aligns across 13 bases. The CDR3 is 17 amino acids. Germline V gene lookup returns CDR1 MNHEY and CDR2 SVGAGI. Unmatched junction bases numbered 11, after V lost 8 bases and J lost 5 bases. CDR3 sequence reads: CASLTTSGGAHTGELFF. CDR3 coding DNA: TGTGCCAGCCTTACTACTAGCGGGGGGGCGCATACCGGGGAGCTGTTTTTT.

This clonotype was counted ten times or more. The J gene is TRBJ1-3, the V gene TRBV12-3 or TRBV12-4; D is possibly TRBD1 (5 bases). Between the trimmed V and J ends, which lost 5 bases and 9 bases, there was a span of 17 bases. This CDR3 is built from 14 residues. CDR3 protein: CASSPGTGFFTIYF. The CDR3 DNA is TGTGCCAGCAGTCCCGGGACCGGGTTTTTCACCATATATTTT.

This clonotype was counted ten times or more. The CDR3 region has the DNA TGTGCCAGCAGCTTATCCGCTAGCGGATACCTCTCCTACGAGCAGTACTTC. Encoded protein: CASSLSASGYLSYEQYF. The chain carries TRBV7-2 and TRBJ2-7; 7 nucleotides align to TRBD2. The CDR3 contains 17 residues. V gave up 2 bases and J gave up 0 bases; unmatched junction bases: 10. Germline V gives CDR1 SGHTA, CDR2 FQGNSA.

V usage is TRBV4-3 and J usage is TRBJ2-7; 12 bases are shared with TRBD2. Germline trimming cut 6 bases from V and 7 bases from J; bases unmatched to any gene: 4. Germline CDR1 is LGHNA and CDR2 is YSLEER. This CDR3 has 13 residues. CDR3 sequence reads: CASRASGGGEQYF. The CDR3 DNA reads as TGCGCCAGCAGGGCTAGCGGGGGGGGTGAGCAGTACTTC.

This clonotype appeared a few times. The chain links TRBV7-2 to TRBJ2-3, with TRBD2 identical over 16 bases. Germline V CDR1 and CDR2: SGHTA, FQGNSA. The V segment lost 4 bases and the J segment 5 bases; nucleotides outside the gene matches: 3. This CDR3 has 16 residues. CDR3 DNA sequence: TGTGCCAGCAGCTGGGGACTAGCGGGGGGGGTAGATACGCAGTATTTT. Protein product: CASSWGLAGGVDTQYF.

This clonotype was found many times. The V call is TRBV6-5, the J call TRBJ2-7; D unclear. CDR3 length equals 13 residues. Per the germline V gene, CDR1 is MNHEY and CDR2 is SVGAGI. V was cut by 6 bases and J by 7 bases, with 16 bases left in between. CDR3 coding DNA: TGTGCCAGCAGCCCCTGGATCACCGGGGAGCAGTACTTC. Amino acid sequence: CASSPWITGEQYF.

The chain couples TRBV6-6 to TRBJ1-5; D is possibly TRBD1 (5 bases). The V gene lost 7 bases and the J gene lost 2 bases, with 15 bases spanning the gap. The CDR3 has 15 residues. Germline V gene sequence: CDR1 MNHNY, CDR2 SVGAGI (reference sequence). CDR3 region: CASMWQGQGNQPQHF. The CDR3 coding sequence is TGTGCCAGCATGTGGCAGGGCCAAGGCAATCAGCCCCAGCATTTT.

This clonotype has at least ten counts. This rearrangement joins TRBV7-9 to TRBJ2-5; D is ambiguous. Germline lookup yields CDR1 SEHNR and CDR2 FQNEAQ (reference sequence). This CDR3 contains 12 residues. V lost 5 bases and J 0 bases, leaving 4 bases between the germline ends. The CDR3 loop reads CASSTYQETQYF. CDR3 sequence (DNA): TGTGCCAGCAGCACGTACCAAGAGACCCAGTACTTC.

This clonotype was recorded many times. J is TRBJ2-5 and V is TRBV4-1; no clear D. From germline, CDR1 is MGHRA and CDR2 YSYEKL. With 6 bases removed from V and 5 bases from J, the gap between germline ends came to 22 bases. The CDR3 is 16 amino acids. The CDR3 nucleotides are TGCGCCAGCAGTGGAGACGGGTTCTCTGCGCCCGAGACCCAGTACTTC. Residues: CASSGDGFSAPETQYF.

The chain has TRBV28 and TRBJ1-1; D is uncertain. Trimming cost V 2 bases and J 2 bases, with 18 bases left between them. Germline assignment: CDR1 MDHEN and CDR2 SYDVKM. The CDR3 consists of 17 residues. For the CDR3, the DNA is TGTGCCAGCAGTTTAACAACCGGGCCTCAAATTAACACTGAAGCTTTCTTT. Translation: CASSLTTGPQINTEAFF.

This clonotype occurred a few times. This chain links TRBV29-1 with TRBJ2-5, with D possibly being TRBD1 (5 bases). Germline assignment: CDR1 SQVTM and CDR2 ANQGSEA. The ends were cut back, 2 bases at V and 5 bases at J, with 12 bases in the middle. The CDR3 contains 13 residues. CDR3 in DNA: TGCAGCGTTGAAACAGGTTGGCAGGAGACCCAGTACTTC. It translates to CSVETGWQETQYF.

The chain links TRBV9 to TRBJ1-1; 11 positions agree with TRBD1. The germline gives CDR1 SGDLS, CDR2 YYNGEE. This CDR3 comprises 16 residues. V was pared by 3 bases and J by 3 bases, with 7 bases of the junction left unmatched. CDR3 amino acids: CASSGTRTGGYTEAFF. Written as DNA, the CDR3 is TGTGCCAGCAGCGGAACTCGGACAGGGGGCTACACTGAAGCTTTCTTT. The variable domain in full, with the rest retrieved from reference TRBV9 and TRBJ1-1, is DSGVTQTPKHLITATGQRVTLRCSPRSGDLSVYWYQQSLDQGLQFLIQYYNGEERAKGNILERFSAQQFPDLHSELNLSSLELGDSALYFCASSGTRTGGYTEAFFGQGTRLTVV.

The CDR3: CASSQDLNQGSTEAFF. The CDR3 DNA reads as TGTGCCAGCAGCCAAGATTTGAATCAGGGGAGCACTGAAGCTTTCTTT. The V call is TRBV3-1, the J call TRBJ1-1; a weak D match, TRBD1 (6 bases). The CDR3 spans 16 residues. Germline CDR1 LGHDT, CDR2 YNNKEL (reference sequence). V shed 0 bases and J shed 4 bases, with 15 bases lying between them.

The chain recombines TRBV5-4 with TRBJ2-5, with a tentative D call TRBD2 (7 bases). CDR3 size: 17 residues. CDR1 is SGHNT, CDR2 YYREEE, per germline (reference sequence). Trimming pared 4 bases from V and 5 bases from J, leaving 24 bases between. The CDR3 loop reads CASSPGGAGAFPETQYF. The CDR3 region has the DNA TGTGCCAGCAGCCCGGGGGGTGCGGGGGCTTTTCCCGAGACCCAGTACTTC.

This clonotype occurred a few times. This chain joins TRBV29-1 and TRBJ2-3; 9 bases fit TRBD2. The CDR3 has 14 amino acids. The V and J ends lost 4 bases and 5 bases, in that order; junction bases with no gene match: 7. From germline, CDR1 is SQVTM and CDR2 ANQGSEA. The CDR3 sequence: CSVVRAGGQDTQYF. The DNA of the CDR3 is TGCAGCGTTGTGAGGGCGGGGGGGCAAGATACGCAGTATTTT.